What follows are 6 T cell receptor beta chains derived from one specimen sequenced in a study of cytomegalovirus exposure and HLA in healthy donors. 60 Vbeta and 13 Jbeta primers were used in PCR. The table came from immunoSEQ multiplex PCR; TCRdb's copy has only in-frame clones and leaves some out. The data hold about 190,000 clones, with roughly three quarters observed a single time. Sequencing was carried out using PBMCs. These receptors all come from a woman in her 50s in good health and CMV-seronegative.

The V call is TRBV7-2, the J call TRBJ2-5; TRBD2 matches at 10 bases. CDR1 and CDR2 (germline): SGHTA, FQGNSA. V trimming: 3 bases; J trimming: 2 bases; junction bases outside the gene matches: 6. The CDR3 is 16 residues long. DNA for the CDR3: TGTGCCAGCAGCTTCGCCGGGACTAGCGCACAAGAGACCCAGTACTTC. This encodes CASSFAGTSAQETQYF. The entire variable domain, with the rest obtained from reference TRBV7-2 and TRBJ2-5, is as follows: GAGVSQSPSNKVTEKGKDVELRCDPISGHTALYWYRQSLGQGLEFLIYFQGNSAPDKSGLPSDRFSAERTGGSVSTLTIQRTQQEDSAVYLCASSFAGTSAQETQYFGPGTRLLVL.

CDR3 protein: CASSQTRGNYGYTF. Written as DNA, the CDR3 is TGCGCCAGCAGCCAGACCAGGGGTAACTATGGCTACACCTTC. The chain links TRBV5-1 to TRBJ1-2; tentative D call: TRBD1 (6 bases). CDR1 is SGHRS and CDR2 is YFSETQ in the germline V gene. The CDR3 is made up of 14 amino acids. The V end was cut by 4 bases, the J end by 1 base, with 11 bases between.

The chain joins TRBV11-2 to TRBJ2-2; D possibly corresponds to TRBD1 (6 bases). The CDR3 covers 19 residues. Deletions cut 8 bases from V and 0 bases from J, with 25 bases between. In germline, CDR1 is SGHAT, CDR2 FQNNGV. The DNA for the CDR3 is TGTGCCAGCGGTAAAAGGCAGGGGCCCTTAACTTCGAACACCGGGGAGCTGTTTTTT. Protein product: CASGKRQGPLTSNTGELFF.

The chain joins TRBV14 to TRBJ2-3, with TRBD2 identical over 10 bases. CDR1 is SGHDN and CDR2 is FVKESK in the germline V gene. The trim removed 4 bases at V and 6 bases at J, leaving 10 bases unmatched. The CDR3 runs to 16 residues. The CDR3 spells CASSPPRGLASDTQYF. For the CDR3, the DNA is TGTGCCAGCAGCCCCCCACGGGGACTAGCGTCGGATACGCAGTATTTT. Variable domain in full (rest from reference TRBV14 and TRBJ2-3): EAGVTQFPSHSVIEKGQTVTLRCDPISGHDNLYWYRRVMGKEIKFLLHFVKESKQDESGMPNNRFLAERTGGTYSTLKVQPAELEDSGVYFCASSPPRGLASDTQYFGPGTRLTVL.

The V call is TRBV28, the J call TRBJ1-2; TRBD1 is a possible D gene (6 bases). The V and J ends lost 3 bases and 9 bases respectively, with 14 bases between them. Looked up from germline, CDR1 is MDHEN and CDR2 is SYDVKM. The CDR3 length is 13 residues. CDR3 in DNA: TGTGCCAGCAGTTTCGGGGTGGGGGACAGCTACACCTTC. Its protein product is CASSFGVGDSYTF.

This clone came up a few times. The rearrangement uses TRBV29-1 and TRBJ2-2; a possible D gene is TRBD1 (6 bases). Germline assignment: CDR1 SQVTM and CDR2 ANQGSEA. CDR3 length: 15 amino acids. Trimming took off 2 bases at V and 1 base at J, with 11 bases between the two ends. As DNA, the CDR3 is TGCAGCGTTGAACTAGGACAGATGAACACCGGGGAGCTGTTTTTT. Amino acids: CSVELGQMNTGELFF.